This paragraph reports one TCR beta chain. Original processing methods: Using reference gene primer amplification, nucleated cell counts were estimated. Clones were read by immunoSEQ multiplex PCR, and TCRdb kept only the in-frame ones, dropping some. Clone size and the V and J calls come from that table; the DNA yielded D and trimming. The profile shows a few hundred thousand clones, 87% of them singletons. CDR1 is ENHRY, CDR2 SYGVKD, per germline. CDR3 length: 16 residues. Between the trimmed V and J ends, which lost 0 bases and 2 bases, there was a span of 14 bases. This sample is part of a study of blood T cell repertoires in COVID-19.

This receptor was taken from a young man with active or convalescent COVID-19. The sample comprised peripheral blood. The rearrangement uses TRBV10-3 and TRBJ2-7, with a possible D match to TRBD2 (5 bases). The CDR3 nucleotides are TGTGCCATCAGTGAGTCGGGAGCCCTTACGGCCTACGAGCAGTACTTC. Protein product: CAISESGALTAYEQYF.